A selection of T cell receptor beta chains follows, all from one sample in a study of shared clonotypes between healthy human individuals. Method: immunoSEQ multiplex PCR; TCRdb's copy keeps in-frame clones and lacks some. The sample has about 110,000 clones, about 71% seen once. The source material was memory CD8+ T cells sorted from blood. Receptors were obtained from a woman younger than 45 in good health. Each CDR3 is given with its conserved first and last residue. The D gene is left open where the match is weak. For some rows the clone size is stated as once, few or many, or as a class when expanded; others skip it.

d_call	v_call	clone_size	j_call	cdr3_length	cdr3_nt	cdr3_aa
.	TRBV28	.	TRBJ1-5	14	TGTGCCAGCACTGACTGGAACAGCAATCAGCCCCAGCATTTT	CASTDWNSNQPQHF
TRBD1	TRBV29-1	.	TRBJ2-7	13	TGCAGCGTTTCTACAGGGGCAGGCTACGAGCAGTACTTC	CSVSTGAGYEQYF
.	TRBV19	once	TRBJ1-1	15	TGTGCCAGTAGTATAAGAGGACAGACAGACACTGAAGCTTTCTTT	CASSIRGQTDTEAFF
TRBD2	TRBV28	.	TRBJ2-1	15	TGTGCCAGCAGTTTTTGGCGGGAGGGCCTCGATGAGCAGTTCTTC	CASSFWREGLDEQFF
.	TRBV11-2	.	TRBJ2-7	14	TGTGCCAGCACCTCCTCGTGGACATTATACGAGCAGTACTTC	CASTSSWTLYEQYF
TRBD1	TRBV6-4	few	TRBJ2-1	15	TGTGCCAGCAGTGGGACAGGGGATGCAAGCAATGAGCAGTTCTTC	CASSGTGDASNEQFF
TRBD1	TRBV5-6	.	TRBJ1-2	13	TGTGCCAGCAGTCCAACAGGGGGCAGTGGCTACACCTTC	CASSPTGGSGYTF
TRBD1	TRBV2	.	TRBJ1-2	18	TGTGCCACTCAGGGCGACAGGGAGAAGCTCTCCTGGAGCTATGGCTACACCTTC	CATQGDREKLSWSYGYTF
.	TRBV25-1	once	TRBJ2-5	14	TGTGCCAGCAGTGGGGACGGCCCTAAAGAGACCCAGTACTTC	CASSGDGPKETQYF
TRBD1	TRBV28	.	TRBJ1-1	12	TGTGCCAGCAACGCAGGGGGCACTGAAGCTTTCTTT	CASNAGGTEAFF
.	TRBV4-1	.	TRBJ1-3	17	TGCGCCAGCAGCCAAGACCCCGGGCCTAAACTAGGAAACACCATATATTTT	CASSQDPGPKLGNTIYF
.	TRBV7-9	.	TRBJ2-3	12	TGTGCCAGCAGCCAGAGGTCCGATACGCAGTATTTT	CASSQRSDTQYF
TRBD2	TRBV9	.	TRBJ2-7	15	TGTGCCAGCAGCCCCCGGCTAGCGGGAGACCACGAGCAGTACTTC	CASSPRLAGDHEQYF
.	TRBV7-2	.	TRBJ2-7	15	TGTGCCAGCAGCTTTTACCTCGATAAAGCCTACGAGCAGTACTTC	CASSFYLDKAYEQYF
TRBD2	TRBV25-1	.	TRBJ2-7	13	TGTGCCAGCAGCCAAAGCGGGAACTACGAGCAGTACTTC	CASSQSGNYEQYF
.	TRBV4-1	.	TRBJ1-5	14	TGCGCCAGCAGCCAAGGTGGCGGGGACCAGCCCCAGCATTTT	CASSQGGGDQPQHF
TRBD1	TRBV11-2	few	TRBJ2-7	14	TGTGCCAGCAGCATAGGACAGGTGCCCTACGAGCAGTACTTC	CASSIGQVPYEQYF
.	TRBV5-2	.	TRBJ2-7	15	TGTGCCAGCAGCTTTTTCGGGGGGCTGGGATACGAGCAGTACTTC	CASSFFGGLGYEQYF
.	TRBV6-6	.	TRBJ2-3	10	TGTGCCAGCAGTTTCGATACGCGGTATTTT	CASSFDTRYF
.	TRBV11-1	.	TRBJ1-1	14	TGTGCCAGCAGCGCCGCCGGGGGGGACACTGAAGCTTTCTTT	CASSAAGGDTEAFF
.	TRBV28	.	TRBJ1-1	12	TGTGCCAGCAGTTTAAAGAACACTGAAGCTTTCTTT	CASSLKNTEAFF
.	TRBV28	.	TRBJ2-1	17	TGTGCCAGCAGTTTTGATGGGGTGGGGGTTTCCTACAATGAGCAGTTCTTC	CASSFDGVGVSYNEQFF
TRBD2	TRBV6-4	once	TRBJ2-1	19	TGTGCCAGCAGTGAGTCTGAAGAACTAGCGGGGGGGTCCTACAATGAGCAGTTCTTC	CASSESEELAGGSYNEQFF
TRBD2	TRBV5-4	.	TRBJ2-7	13	TGTGCCAGCAGCTTAGGCGGGAGTCGAGAGCAGTACTTC	CASSLGGSREQYF
TRBD1	TRBV15	few	TRBJ1-5	15	TGTGCCACCAGCAGAAATACAGGGGCTAATCAGCCCCAGCATTTT	CATSRNTGANQPQHF
TRBD1	TRBV19	.	TRBJ2-7	14	TGTGCCAGCGCATACGCCCAGGGGGCCGACGAGCAGTACTTC	CASAYAQGADEQYF
.	TRBV27	.	TRBJ2-1	15	TGTGCCAGCAGTCCCGGGACAACAGCCTACAATGAGCAGTTCTTC	CASSPGTTAYNEQFF
.	TRBV9	many	TRBJ2-2	18	TGTGCCAGCAGCGTAGCCTACCCCGGACAGCTAGTCACCGGGGAGCTGTTTTTT	CASSVAYPGQLVTGELFF
.	TRBV10-3	.	TRBJ2-1	14	TGTGCCATCAGTGCGGGAGAAGGTTACAATGAGCAGTTCTTC	CAISAGEGYNEQFF
TRBD2	TRBV7-2	.	TRBJ2-5	14	TGTGCCAGCAGCGGGGCTAGCGGCGCAGAGACCCAGTACTTC	CASSGASGAETQYF
.	TRBV30	.	TRBJ2-1	12	TGTGCCTGGAGTGGAAATAGCGTTGAGCAGTTCTTC	CAWSGNSVEQFF
TRBD2	TRBV6-5	.	TRBJ2-1	15	TGTGCCAGCAGTTTAGCGGGAGGGCCGTACAATGAGCAGTTCTTC	CASSLAGGPYNEQFF
.	TRBV25-1	few	TRBJ1-5	16	TGTGCCAGCAGTGATCCAGGGGCGCAGGGCAATCAGCCCCAGCATTTT	CASSDPGAQGNQPQHF
.	TRBV2	once	TRBJ1-4	17	TGTGCCAGCAGTGTCCGTGCTCGGCTGCTAATCGAGGAAAAACTGTTTTTT	CASSVRARLLIEEKLFF
.	TRBV25-1	.	TRBJ1-1	14	TGTGCCAGCAGTGAGGGCAGCTTGAACACTGAAGCTTTCTTT	CASSEGSLNTEAFF
TRBD1	TRBV7-9	.	TRBJ1-4	12	TGTGCCAGCAGCCTAGGGGGCGAAAAACTGTTTTTT	CASSLGGEKLFF
.	TRBV5-6	.	TRBJ1-1	16	TGTGCCAGCAGCTTTGGTGTCTCCGGTCGGCTGGCTGAAGCTTTCTTT	CASSFGVSGRLAEAFF
.	TRBV6-1	few	TRBJ1-1	12	TGTGCCAGCAGTGTTGGGGAGACTGAAGCTTTCTTT	CASSVGETEAFF
.	TRBV25-1	many	TRBJ2-1	12	TGTGCCAGCAGTGGGAGGGACAATGAGCAGTTCTTC	CASSGRDNEQFF
.	TRBV7-9	.	TRBJ2-3	11	TGTGCCAGCAGCTCCGCAGATACGCAGTATTTT	CASSSADTQYF
.	TRBV5-1	many	TRBJ1-1	11	TGCGCCAGCACCGGGGGGCGGGGAGCTTTCTTT	CASTGGRGAFF
.	TRBV7-2	.	TRBJ2-1	15	TGTGCCAGCAGCCCGACTCGGAGCTCCTACAATGAGCAGTTCTTC	CASSPTRSSYNEQFF
.	TRBV7-3	.	TRBJ1-3	13	TGTGCCAGCAGCTCCAGCTCTGGAAACACCATATATTTT	CASSSSSGNTIYF
.	TRBV27	few	TRBJ2-2	14	TGTGCCAGCAGTTCCACAGGGAGGGCCGGGGAGCTGTTTTTT	CASSSTGRAGELFF
.	TRBV7-8	few	TRBJ1-1	13	TGTGCCAGCAGTGTGACGGAGAACACTGAAGCTTTCTTT	CASSVTENTEAFF
.	TRBV30	.	TRBJ2-1	14	TGTGCCTGGAGTGTCCATAACTCCTACAATGAGCAGTTCTTC	CAWSVHNSYNEQFF
.	TRBV10-3	.	TRBJ2-7	15	TGTGCCATCAGTCCCGGGCACGCGGTCCACTACGAGCAGTACTTC	CAISPGHAVHYEQYF
.	TRBV11-1	.	TRBJ1-1	14	TGTGCCAGCAGCTCCTTAACCTCGAACACTGAAGCTTTCTTT	CASSSLTSNTEAFF
.	TRBV18	.	TRBJ1-3	18	TGTGCCAGCTCACCAACCGGGCCCCAACACTACTCTGGAAACACCATATATTTT	CASSPTGPQHYSGNTIYF
.	TRBV6-1	.	TRBJ2-7	15	TGTGCCAGTCAGATTTTGGGGCTCCTGTCGGTCGAGCAGTACTTC	CASQILGLLSVEQYF
.	TRBV25-1	.	TRBJ1-3	17	TGTGCCAGCAGTGAATCTGTCTCAAGCGGCTCTGGAAACACCATATATTTT	CASSESVSSGSGNTIYF
.	TRBV27	.	TRBJ1-1	13	TGTGCCAGCAGTTTATGGACGGACTATGAAGCTTTCTTT	CASSLWTDYEAFF